The sample holds many counts of the clone carrying this TCR beta chain. Antigen unknown. Unique molecular identifiers were linked by the library to individual cDNA molecules. TCRdb re-called the RACE reads through MiXCR, storing one row per CDR3 protein. Among roughly 71,000 distinct CDR3 sequences, approximately 6.1% were seen once, and the ten largest hold just under 3.5%. The sample is drawn from a study of human T cells and chemical hapten exposure. Study details: Slight differences in pooled library volume were the main source of varying TCR yields across samples.

Noted time point: healthy volunteer bleed at 6 weeks. It was from unfractionated whole blood that total RNA was extracted. General study results and limits: No shift was seen in TCRs above 1 in 1000 frequency with DPC sensitization.

V lost 2 bases to trimming and J lost 4 bases; unmatched junction nucleotides: 5. The CDR3 extends over 15 amino acids. From germline, CDR1 is SGDLS and CDR2 YYNGEE. The V and J genes are TRBV9 and TRBJ1-4, with 7 bases matching TRBD1. The receptor comes from a female donor in good health. Some clones in this sample may be carry-over from other donors' samples. Sequencing was done on a sample of whole blood. This CDR3 reads CASSVSGTDNEKLFF. CDR3 DNA: TGTGCCAGCAGCGTTTCCGGGACAGATAATGAAAAACTGTTTTTT.